A selection of T cell receptor beta chains follows, all from one sample in a study of shared clonotypes between healthy human individuals. The assay was immunoSEQ multiplex PCR, and TCRdb's table has in-frame clones only and misses some. The profile shows over 95,000 clones, around 68% of them singletons. Sample: memory CD8+ T cells sorted from blood. The receptor source for this set is a woman aged 25 to 39 in good health. CDR3s include the opening cysteine and the closing phenylalanine or tryptophan. Fields, in order: D gene, V gene, clone size, J gene, CDR3 DNA, CDR3 protein. A D gene is named only where the DNA matches it firmly. Expanded clones are given a class, and other clones once, few, many or no size at all.

d_call: TRBD2; v_call: TRBV28; clone_size: -; j_call: TRBJ2-4; cdr3_nt: TGTGCCAGCAGTTTAGGTCTAGCGGTAGCCAAAAACATTCAGTACTTC; cdr3_aa: CASSLGLAVAKNIQYF
d_call: -; v_call: TRBV6-1; clone_size: few; j_call: TRBJ1-1; cdr3_nt: TGTGCCAGCAGTGTAACGGACGGTTCCCCCTCGGCTGGGACTGAAGCTTTCTTT; cdr3_aa: CASSVTDGSPSAGTEAFF
d_call: -; v_call: TRBV2; clone_size: -; j_call: TRBJ1-5; cdr3_nt: TGTGCCAGCAGTGTTTGGGGGGGCGGGAGCAATCAGCCCCAGCATTTT; cdr3_aa: CASSVWGGGSNQPQHF
d_call: -; v_call: TRBV12-5; clone_size: -; j_call: TRBJ1-5; cdr3_nt: TGTACCAAACAGGGTCAAGTACCCTATAGCAATCAGCCCCAGCATTTT; cdr3_aa: CTKQGQVPYSNQPQHF
d_call: -; v_call: TRBV6-1; clone_size: -; j_call: TRBJ1-4; cdr3_nt: TGTGCCAGCAGTGAGTCGCCAGACATTTATAATGAAAAACTGTTTTTT; cdr3_aa: CASSESPDIYNEKLFF
d_call: TRBD1; v_call: TRBV5-1; clone_size: -; j_call: TRBJ2-7; cdr3_nt: TGCGCCAGCAGCTTAGGACAGGGACCTTACGAGCAGTACTTC; cdr3_aa: CASSLGQGPYEQYF
d_call: TRBD2; v_call: TRBV11-2; clone_size: -; j_call: TRBJ2-1; cdr3_nt: TGTGCCAGCAGCTTAGGGACTAGCGGGAGGGCCCTCGATGAGCAGTTCTTC; cdr3_aa: CASSLGTSGRALDEQFF
d_call: -; v_call: TRBV5-6; clone_size: once; j_call: TRBJ2-5; cdr3_nt: TGTGCCAGCAGCTTAAGGGAGCTGGGAGGAGAGACCCAGTACTTC; cdr3_aa: CASSLRELGGETQYF
d_call: -; v_call: TRBV5-1; clone_size: -; j_call: TRBJ2-5; cdr3_nt: TGCGCCAGCAGCTTGGAAAACCAAGAGACCCAGTACTTC; cdr3_aa: CASSLENQETQYF
d_call: -; v_call: TRBV7-8; clone_size: -; j_call: TRBJ1-3; cdr3_nt: TGTGCCAGCTTAGCGGGGACGTCTGGAAACACCATATATTTT; cdr3_aa: CASLAGTSGNTIYF
d_call: -; v_call: TRBV15; clone_size: -; j_call: TRBJ2-1; cdr3_nt: TGTGCCACCAGCAGTAGCTCGGGAGAGAACTACAATGAGCAGTTCTTC; cdr3_aa: CATSSSSGENYNEQFF
d_call: -; v_call: TRBV28; clone_size: -; j_call: TRBJ2-2; cdr3_nt: TGTGCCAGCAGCTATAACACCGGGGAGCTGTTTTTT; cdr3_aa: CASSYNTGELFF
d_call: TRBD2; v_call: TRBV4-1; clone_size: -; j_call: TRBJ2-1; cdr3_nt: TGCGCCAGCAGCCAAGCGGAAGCGGGAGGGTTTGATGAGCAGTTCTTC; cdr3_aa: CASSQAEAGGFDEQFF
d_call: -; v_call: TRBV5-1; clone_size: -; j_call: TRBJ1-2; cdr3_nt: TGCGCCAGCAGCCCCGCGGAGGACGCGGGCACCTTC; cdr3_aa: CASSPAEDAGTF
d_call: TRBD2; v_call: TRBV5-1; clone_size: -; j_call: TRBJ2-1; cdr3_nt: TGCGCCAGCAGCCGGGACTACATCTACAATGAGCAGTTCTTC; cdr3_aa: CASSRDYIYNEQFF
d_call: TRBD2; v_call: TRBV6-6; clone_size: -; j_call: TRBJ2-2; cdr3_nt: TGTGCCAGCAGTTACTTGGGACTACTAACCTCCGGGGAGCTGTTTTTT; cdr3_aa: CASSYLGLLTSGELFF
d_call: TRBD2; v_call: TRBV28; clone_size: -; j_call: TRBJ2-1; cdr3_nt: TGTGCCAGCAGCAGCTTGCGGGAGCTTTACTACAATGAGCAGTTCTTC; cdr3_aa: CASSSLRELYYNEQFF
d_call: -; v_call: TRBV7-2; clone_size: few; j_call: TRBJ2-1; cdr3_nt: TGTGCCAGCAGCTTATCGAGCGGCCTATACAATGAGCAGTTCTTC; cdr3_aa: CASSLSSGLYNEQFF
d_call: -; v_call: TRBV15; clone_size: few; j_call: TRBJ2-7; cdr3_nt: TGTGCCACCAGCGATGGTCAGGAGCCTTCCGAGCAGTACTTC; cdr3_aa: CATSDGQEPSEQYF
d_call: TRBD1; v_call: TRBV2; clone_size: -; j_call: TRBJ1-6; cdr3_nt: TGTGCCAGCAGTGTCAGGGGGCCCAGCTATAATTCACCCCTCCACTTT; cdr3_aa: CASSVRGPSYNSPLHF
d_call: TRBD1; v_call: TRBV6-1; clone_size: -; j_call: TRBJ2-2; cdr3_nt: TGTGCCAGTGGGACAGGGGACACCGGGGAGCTGTTTTTT; cdr3_aa: CASGTGDTGELFF
d_call: -; v_call: TRBV6-5; clone_size: -; j_call: TRBJ1-4; cdr3_nt: TGTGCCAGCGCAGTGTCGGGGACTAATGAAAAACTGTTTTTT; cdr3_aa: CASAVSGTNEKLFF
d_call: TRBD2; v_call: TRBV5-4; clone_size: few; j_call: TRBJ2-1; cdr3_nt: TGTGCCAGCAGCTTAGGGACTAGCGGGTACAATGAGCAGTTCTTC; cdr3_aa: CASSLGTSGYNEQFF
d_call: -; v_call: TRBV29-1; clone_size: few; j_call: TRBJ1-1; cdr3_nt: TGCAGCGTTGGGGACGCAAAGAACACTGAAGCTTTCTTT; cdr3_aa: CSVGDAKNTEAFF
d_call: TRBD1; v_call: TRBV29-1; clone_size: -; j_call: TRBJ2-1; cdr3_nt: TGCAGCGTTGAGGAGATGGACAGGCCGATACCTGAGCAGTTCTTC; cdr3_aa: CSVEEMDRPIPEQFF
d_call: -; v_call: TRBV5-1; clone_size: -; j_call: TRBJ2-3; cdr3_nt: TGCGCCAGCAGCTCCTGGACTAGCACAGATACGCAGTATTTT; cdr3_aa: CASSSWTSTDTQYF
d_call: TRBD1; v_call: TRBV5-5; clone_size: -; j_call: TRBJ2-7; cdr3_nt: TGTGCCAGCAGCCACGGGACAGACTCCTACGAGCAGTACTTC; cdr3_aa: CASSHGTDSYEQYF
d_call: TRBD1; v_call: TRBV10-3; clone_size: -; j_call: TRBJ1-1; cdr3_nt: TGTGCCATCAGCTCGACAGGGTACACTGAAGCTTTCTTT; cdr3_aa: CAISSTGYTEAFF
d_call: -; v_call: TRBV6-5; clone_size: -; j_call: TRBJ1-2; cdr3_nt: TGTGCCAGCACCTATGGCTACACCTTC; cdr3_aa: CASTYGYTF
d_call: TRBD1; v_call: TRBV19; clone_size: -; j_call: TRBJ1-5; cdr3_nt: TGTGCCAGTAGTATGAATAGGCCAGGGGGGGATCAGCCCCAGCATTTT; cdr3_aa: CASSMNRPGGDQPQHF
d_call: -; v_call: TRBV6-6; clone_size: many; j_call: TRBJ1-4; cdr3_nt: TGTGCCAGCAGTTTCAGGGCTCATGAAAAACTGTTTTTT; cdr3_aa: CASSFRAHEKLFF
d_call: -; v_call: TRBV30; clone_size: -; j_call: TRBJ2-5; cdr3_nt: TGTGCCTGGAGTGAAGCCCTACCTCGGTCCCCGTACCAAGAGACCCAGTACTTC; cdr3_aa: CAWSEALPRSPYQETQYF
d_call: TRBD2; v_call: TRBV11-3; clone_size: -; j_call: TRBJ2-3; cdr3_nt: TGTGCCAGCAGCTTAGGTCCAGCGGGAGTCACAGATACGCAGTATTTT; cdr3_aa: CASSLGPAGVTDTQYF
d_call: -; v_call: TRBV27; clone_size: -; j_call: TRBJ2-3; cdr3_nt: TGTGCCAGCAACCTACAAGCGGGCAGCACAGATACGCAGTATTTT; cdr3_aa: CASNLQAGSTDTQYF
d_call: TRBD1; v_call: TRBV10-3; clone_size: -; j_call: TRBJ1-4; cdr3_nt: TGTGCCATCTGCCGGGACAGGGGTGAAAAACTGTTTTTT; cdr3_aa: CAICRDRGEKLFF
d_call: TRBD1; v_call: TRBV5-6; clone_size: -; j_call: TRBJ2-1; cdr3_nt: TGTGCCAGCAGCGAGATTAGGGACAGCTCCAACAACTACAATGAGCAGTTCTTC; cdr3_aa: CASSEIRDSSNNYNEQFF
d_call: -; v_call: TRBV15; clone_size: -; j_call: TRBJ2-3; cdr3_nt: TGTGCCACCAGCAGGGCCGGGACTAGCACAGATACGCAGTATTTT; cdr3_aa: CATSRAGTSTDTQYF
d_call: -; v_call: TRBV5-4; clone_size: -; j_call: TRBJ2-7; cdr3_nt: TGTGCCAGTGGGGGTGGTACGGAATCCTACGAGCAGTACTTC; cdr3_aa: CASGGGTESYEQYF
d_call: -; v_call: TRBV7-9; clone_size: -; j_call: TRBJ2-2; cdr3_nt: TGTGCCAGCAGGTCCGAGGGGTATACCGGGGAGCTGTTTTTT; cdr3_aa: CASRSEGYTGELFF
d_call: -; v_call: TRBV5-6; clone_size: -; j_call: TRBJ1-1; cdr3_nt: TGTGCCAGCAATCTCAGGGAGGGGGAAAACACTGAAGCTTTCTTT; cdr3_aa: CASNLREGENTEAFF
d_call: -; v_call: TRBV11-2; clone_size: -; j_call: TRBJ1-3; cdr3_nt: TGTGCCAGCAGGGGCGACGGGCCGGTGGACACCATATATTTT; cdr3_aa: CASRGDGPVDTIYF
d_call: -; v_call: TRBV2; clone_size: -; j_call: TRBJ2-1; cdr3_nt: TGTGCCAGCAGTGAACTAGCAATCTCCTACAATGAGCAGTTCTTC; cdr3_aa: CASSELAISYNEQFF
d_call: -; v_call: TRBV19; clone_size: -; j_call: TRBJ1-2; cdr3_nt: TGTGCCAGTAGTACAAGATCTATAGGGTACTATGGCTACACCTTC; cdr3_aa: CASSTRSIGYYGYTF
d_call: -; v_call: TRBV6-4; clone_size: -; j_call: TRBJ2-1; cdr3_nt: TGTGCCAGCAGTGACTCGAACGGGAACAATGAGCAGTTCTTC; cdr3_aa: CASSDSNGNNEQFF
d_call: TRBD1; v_call: TRBV27; clone_size: -; j_call: TRBJ1-1; cdr3_nt: TGTGCCAGCAGAGGACAGGGGGCAATGAACACTGAAGCTTTCTTT; cdr3_aa: CASRGQGAMNTEAFF